The present TCR beta chain was sequenced within a study of blood T cell repertoires in COVID-19. Study background: There were acute and convalescent COVID-19 samples, and they came from the United States, Italy and Spain.

V shed 3 bases, J shed 4 bases, and the junction held 3 bases outside the gene matches. Germline V lookup: CDR1 SGDLS, CDR2 YYNGEE. The CDR3 spans 14 residues. Per the original data handling: Reference gene primer amplification in the assay estimated nucleated cell counts. Sequenced by immunoSEQ multiplex PCR; TCRdb stores in-frame clones only, minus some. The V and J calls and clone size were taken over from that table, and D and trimming were inferred from the DNA. Of 200,000 or so clones in the sample, 75% to 90% were seen once. Enrollees, about 18 to 100 years old, lived in approximately 25 US areas. Cohort placement rested on clinical history that participants reported themselves.

The sample taken for sequencing was PBMCs or T cells enriched from blood (not recorded which). This chain connects TRBV9 to TRBJ1-3; 8 bases match TRBD1. The source is a woman between 18 and 29 years old in a cohort exposed to, infected with or recovered from COVID-19 (not recorded which). CDR3 loop: CASSEDREGNTIYF. CDR3 DNA sequence: TGTGCCAGCAGCGAGGACAGGGAAGGAAACACCATATATTTT.